The rows below give T cell receptor beta chains drawn from one sample of a study of spatial heterogeneity in lung cancer. TCRdb reprocessed the 5' RACE reads with MiXCR, giving one entry per CDR3 protein. The sample holds under 14,000 distinct CDR3 sequences; around 6% are singletons and the top ten take roughly 28%. The sequencing used PBMCs, collected at surgery. The source of these receptors is a male donor with early-stage non-small cell lung cancer. Each CDR3 is given with its conserved first and last residue. The D gene is left open where the match is weak.

cdr3_aa,d_call,j_call,v_call
CASSSSRGGTDTQYF,.,TRBJ2-3,TRBV6-2/TRBV6-3
CASSQGVSNQPQHF,.,TRBJ1-5,TRBV4-3
CASSFGRQVNTGELFF,.,TRBJ2-2,TRBV5-4
CASRRAANTEAFF,.,TRBJ1-1,TRBV5-1
CASSLGGGSYEQYF,.,TRBJ2-7,TRBV28
CSAFLAGVNIQYF,TRBD2,TRBJ2-4,TRBV20-1
CASSLPYNSPLHF,.,TRBJ1-6,TRBV28
CSVDRHYGYTF,.,TRBJ1-2,TRBV29-1
CASKSQGGNQPQHF,.,TRBJ1-5,TRBV12-3/TRBV12-4
CSVDRVSNDGTQYF,.,TRBJ2-5,TRBV29-1
CASSQEAPGWNTEAFF,.,TRBJ1-1,TRBV4-1
CASSLGNYGYTF,.,TRBJ1-2,TRBV5-1
CASRLARRGEQYF,.,TRBJ2-7,TRBV12-2
CATSESGSLYNEQFF,.,TRBJ2-1,TRBV24-1
CASSFPTGGSNQPQHF,TRBD1,TRBJ1-5,TRBV28
CATRRGGRAGTGELFF,TRBD2,TRBJ2-2,TRBV15
CASSARDRGAYNEQFF,TRBD2,TRBJ2-1,TRBV2
CASSLGIPGGNEQFF,TRBD1,TRBJ2-1,TRBV5-4
CASNLRGHSEAFF,.,TRBJ1-1,TRBV19
CASKGAGTDTQYF,TRBD1,TRBJ2-3,TRBV28
CASSLGLAGASNTGELFF,TRBD2,TRBJ2-2,TRBV5-1
CASSLDRPSSYNSPLHF,TRBD1,TRBJ1-6,TRBV6-5
CASSSGQTYEQYF,.,TRBJ2-7,TRBV28
CASSRDRVNGELFF,TRBD1,TRBJ2-2,TRBV7-2
CASSPGTGSSSYNEQFF,TRBD1,TRBJ2-1,TRBV3-1
CASSLGQGMNEQFF,TRBD1,TRBJ2-1,TRBV12-3/TRBV12-4
CASSQSGQSGEAFF,.,TRBJ1-1,TRBV4-3
CASRSGSGYNEQFF,TRBD2,TRBJ2-1,TRBV2
CASSLGPMNTEAFF,.,TRBJ1-1,TRBV7-9
CSAVDFLVDNEQFF,.,TRBJ2-1,TRBV20-1
CAIGQGVPDTQYF,TRBD1,TRBJ2-3,TRBV10-3
CSVEGRVQETQYF,.,TRBJ2-5,TRBV29-1
CASSLSSTSHEQFF,.,TRBJ2-1,TRBV7-8
CASSMGQGDNYEQYF,TRBD1,TRBJ2-7,TRBV19
CASSYRVNDQYF,.,TRBJ2-4,TRBV6-2/TRBV6-3
CASSRGQGSYEQYF,TRBD1,TRBJ2-7,TRBV6-6
CASSLLDGNTGELFF,.,TRBJ2-2,TRBV5-6
CASSGWSNRSNKNIQYF,.,TRBJ2-4,TRBV6-2/TRBV6-3
CSVVRLGEAFF,.,TRBJ1-1,TRBV29-1
CASSRPGVSTDTQYF,.,TRBJ2-3,TRBV7-2
CSASPSHRNTEAFF,.,TRBJ1-1,TRBV20-1
CASSPEQGTNYGYTF,.,TRBJ1-2,TRBV18
CASSPWGVHGDTQYF,.,TRBJ2-3,TRBV28
CSALGTSRPYEQYF,TRBD2,TRBJ2-7,TRBV20-1
CASSRWTGANEQFF,TRBD1,TRBJ2-1,TRBV6-5
CASSAGQIASGNTIYF,.,TRBJ1-3,TRBV7-2
CASSPGLAYSYEQYF,.,TRBJ2-7,TRBV7-6
CASSLRPNSNQPQHF,.,TRBJ1-5,TRBV27
CASSPSTDTQYF,.,TRBJ2-3,TRBV7-9
CSARNPRQDTQYF,.,TRBJ2-3,TRBV20-1